Listed below are T cell receptor beta chains from one sample, sequenced in a study of blood T cell repertoires in COVID-19. TCRdb's copy holds only in-frame clones and misses some; the assay was immunoSEQ multiplex PCR. The sample carries approximately 200,000 clones, around 85% recorded once. Sequenced: peripheral blood. The receptors were gathered from a person aged 65-85 years with COVID-19, enrolled during active disease. The CDR3 runs from the conserved cysteine through the conserved F or W. Fields, in order: J gene, D gene, clone size, CDR3 length, V gene, CDR3 DNA, CDR3 protein. A D gene is named only where the DNA matches it firmly. Some rows mark clone size as missing; the rest say once, few, many or name a class of expanded clone.

j_call: TRBJ1-4
d_call: NA
clone_size: NA
cdr3_length: 16
v_call: TRBV7-8
cdr3_nt: TGTGCCAGCAGCTTAGGCACACGGGGTTTTAATGAAAAACTGTTTTTT
cdr3_aa: CASSLGTRGFNEKLFF

j_call: TRBJ1-6
d_call: TRBD1
clone_size: NA
cdr3_length: 18
v_call: TRBV6-2/TRBV6-3
cdr3_nt: TGTGCCAGCAGTTACCCATTAACAGGGGGATCCTATAATTCACCCCTCCACTTT
cdr3_aa: CASSYPLTGGSYNSPLHF

j_call: TRBJ2-5
d_call: TRBD1
clone_size: NA
cdr3_length: 14
v_call: TRBV5-4
cdr3_nt: TGTGCCAGCAGCCCGGGACAGGGTCAAGAGACCCAGTACTTC
cdr3_aa: CASSPGQGQETQYF

j_call: TRBJ2-7
d_call: NA
clone_size: once
cdr3_length: 16
v_call: TRBV3-1/TRBV3-2
cdr3_nt: TGTGCCAGCAGCCAAGATCCCGGGGGAACTGTTTACGAGCAGTACTTC
cdr3_aa: CASSQDPGGTVYEQYF

j_call: TRBJ2-1
d_call: NA
clone_size: few
cdr3_length: 18
v_call: TRBV6-2/TRBV6-3
cdr3_nt: TGTGCCAGCAGTTACTCTCAGCGGGCCACTGAATCCTACAATGAGCAGTTCTTC
cdr3_aa: CASSYSQRATESYNEQFF

j_call: TRBJ2-3
d_call: TRBD1
clone_size: NA
cdr3_length: 16
v_call: TRBV5-1
cdr3_nt: TGCGCCAGCAGCTTGGAGTCGACAGGGCAGGCAGATACGCAGTATTTT
cdr3_aa: CASSLESTGQADTQYF

j_call: TRBJ1-3
d_call: NA
clone_size: many
cdr3_length: 15
v_call: TRBV19
cdr3_nt: TGTGCCAGTAGTATACGACAGGAAGGTGGAAACACCATATATTTT
cdr3_aa: CASSIRQEGGNTIYF

j_call: TRBJ2-7
d_call: TRBD2
clone_size: NA
cdr3_length: 15
v_call: TRBV27
cdr3_nt: TGTGCCAGCAGTTGGGCTAGCGGCAGTTACTACGAGCAGTACTTC
cdr3_aa: CASSWASGSYYEQYF

j_call: TRBJ2-3
d_call: NA
clone_size: NA
cdr3_length: 15
v_call: TRBV9
cdr3_nt: TGTGCCAGCAGCGTACGCGGGGATTACACAGATACGCAGTATTTT
cdr3_aa: CASSVRGDYTDTQYF

j_call: TRBJ2-5
d_call: TRBD1
clone_size: NA
cdr3_length: 14
v_call: TRBV5-1
cdr3_nt: TGCGCCAGCAGCCATGGGACAGGCGAAGAGACCCAGTACTTC
cdr3_aa: CASSHGTGEETQYF

j_call: TRBJ2-7
d_call: NA
clone_size: NA
cdr3_length: 16
v_call: TRBV5-1
cdr3_nt: TGCGCCAGCAGCTTGGCCAGGACAGCTGGGTCCTACGAGCAGTACTTC
cdr3_aa: CASSLARTAGSYEQYF

j_call: TRBJ1-1
d_call: NA
clone_size: NA
cdr3_length: 14
v_call: TRBV28
cdr3_nt: TGTGCCAGCAGGATCCTTGGGCTTAACACTGAAGCTTTCTTT
cdr3_aa: CASRILGLNTEAFF

j_call: TRBJ2-1
d_call: TRBD2
clone_size: NA
cdr3_length: 16
v_call: TRBV5-4
cdr3_nt: TGTGCCAGCAGCTTGGGGCAACTAGCGGGAAAAAATGAGCAGTTCTTC
cdr3_aa: CASSLGQLAGKNEQFF

j_call: TRBJ2-7
d_call: TRBD2
clone_size: NA
cdr3_length: 19
v_call: TRBV3-1/TRBV3-2
cdr3_nt: TGTGCCAGCAGCGCGCCTCCCCCGCTAGCGGGCCTCCTGGAATACGAGCAGTACTTC
cdr3_aa: CASSAPPPLAGLLEYEQYF

j_call: TRBJ1-4
d_call: NA
clone_size: NA
cdr3_length: 16
v_call: TRBV20-1
cdr3_nt: TGCAGTGCTAGTCTCTCGAGGGTTTCCACTAATGAAAAACTGTTTTTT
cdr3_aa: CSASLSRVSTNEKLFF

j_call: TRBJ2-3
d_call: TRBD2
clone_size: NA
cdr3_length: 17
v_call: TRBV4-3
cdr3_nt: TGCGCCAGCAGCCAAGATCTTACTAGCGGAGGCACAGATACGCAGTATTTT
cdr3_aa: CASSQDLTSGGTDTQYF

j_call: TRBJ1-1
d_call: NA
clone_size: NA
cdr3_length: 13
v_call: TRBV29-1
cdr3_nt: TGCAGCGTTGTAGCTGCCCCGGGCACTGAAGCTTTCTTT
cdr3_aa: CSVVAAPGTEAFF

j_call: TRBJ2-7
d_call: TRBD2
clone_size: NA
cdr3_length: 16
v_call: TRBV13
cdr3_nt: TGTGCCAGCAGCCCTCCGCGGGGGGCAAAGGGTTCCGAGCAGTACTTC
cdr3_aa: CASSPPRGAKGSEQYF

j_call: TRBJ1-2
d_call: NA
clone_size: NA
cdr3_length: 12
v_call: TRBV5-1
cdr3_nt: TGCGCCAGCAGCGACAGTCACTATGGCTACACCTTC
cdr3_aa: CASSDSHYGYTF

j_call: TRBJ1-1
d_call: TRBD1
clone_size: NA
cdr3_length: 17
v_call: TRBV19
cdr3_nt: TGTGCCAGTAGTATAGACAGAACGGTGGGACAGCGCTCGGAAGCTTTCTTT
cdr3_aa: CASSIDRTVGQRSEAFF

j_call: TRBJ1-5
d_call: NA
clone_size: NA
cdr3_length: 12
v_call: TRBV28
cdr3_nt: TGTGCCACCCTAGTGGTGCCTCAGCCCCAGCATTTT
cdr3_aa: CATLVVPQPQHF

j_call: TRBJ1-4
d_call: NA
clone_size: NA
cdr3_length: 15
v_call: TRBV28
cdr3_nt: TGTGCCAGCAGTTCCCGGGGGGGCCAACGAGAAAAACTGTTTTTT
cdr3_aa: CASSSRGGQREKLFF

j_call: TRBJ1-2
d_call: TRBD1
clone_size: NA
cdr3_length: 16
v_call: TRBV19
cdr3_nt: TGTGCCAGTAGTCCAAGAAAGGGACAGGTCATATATGGCTACACCTTC
cdr3_aa: CASSPRKGQVIYGYTF

j_call: TRBJ1-3
d_call: TRBD1
clone_size: NA
cdr3_length: 15
v_call: TRBV15
cdr3_nt: TGTGCCACCAGCATGGACAGGGGGCTTGGAAACACCATATATTTT
cdr3_aa: CATSMDRGLGNTIYF

j_call: TRBJ2-1
d_call: NA
clone_size: NA
cdr3_length: 14
v_call: TRBV6-5
cdr3_nt: TGTGCCAGCATGATATCTAGAAGTCGCAATGAGCAGTTCTTC
cdr3_aa: CASMISRSRNEQFF

j_call: TRBJ2-3
d_call: TRBD1
clone_size: NA
cdr3_length: 14
v_call: TRBV11-1
cdr3_nt: TGTGCCACCGGGGACAGGACCGGCACAGATACGCAGTATTTT
cdr3_aa: CATGDRTGTDTQYF

j_call: TRBJ2-3
d_call: TRBD2
clone_size: NA
cdr3_length: 18
v_call: TRBV5-1
cdr3_nt: TGCGCCAGCAGCCCCCTAGCGGGGGGGGGCGGGGATGCAGATACGCAGTATTTT
cdr3_aa: CASSPLAGGGGDADTQYF

j_call: TRBJ2-5
d_call: TRBD2
clone_size: NA
cdr3_length: 14
v_call: TRBV13
cdr3_nt: TGTGCCAGCAGCTTCTGGGGGGGAAAAGAGACCCAGTACTTC
cdr3_aa: CASSFWGGKETQYF

j_call: TRBJ2-1
d_call: NA
clone_size: NA
cdr3_length: 13
v_call: TRBV5-1
cdr3_nt: TGCGCCAGCAGCTTGGCCGTCTCCAGTGAGCAGTTCTTC
cdr3_aa: CASSLAVSSEQFF

j_call: TRBJ1-1
d_call: TRBD1
clone_size: NA
cdr3_length: 15
v_call: TRBV6-1
cdr3_nt: TGTGCCAGCAGTGAAATAGGGACAGGGAACACTGAAGCTTTCTTT
cdr3_aa: CASSEIGTGNTEAFF

j_call: TRBJ2-5
d_call: TRBD1
clone_size: NA
cdr3_length: 13
v_call: TRBV10-3
cdr3_nt: TGTGCCATCACGCCCGGGACAGCGGAGACCCAGTACTTC
cdr3_aa: CAITPGTAETQYF

j_call: TRBJ1-5
d_call: NA
clone_size: few
cdr3_length: 11
v_call: TRBV19
cdr3_nt: TGTGCCAGTAGGGGCGGGCAGCCCCAGCATTTT
cdr3_aa: CASRGGQPQHF

j_call: TRBJ2-6
d_call: NA
clone_size: NA
cdr3_length: 16
v_call: TRBV24-1
cdr3_nt: TGTGCCACCAGTGAGTACGACAGGTTCGGGGCCAACGTCCTGACTTTC
cdr3_aa: CATSEYDRFGANVLTF

j_call: TRBJ2-5
d_call: TRBD1
clone_size: NA
cdr3_length: 15
v_call: TRBV7-9
cdr3_nt: TGTGCCAGCAGCCCCGGGACAGGGATCCAAGAGACCCAGTACTTC
cdr3_aa: CASSPGTGIQETQYF